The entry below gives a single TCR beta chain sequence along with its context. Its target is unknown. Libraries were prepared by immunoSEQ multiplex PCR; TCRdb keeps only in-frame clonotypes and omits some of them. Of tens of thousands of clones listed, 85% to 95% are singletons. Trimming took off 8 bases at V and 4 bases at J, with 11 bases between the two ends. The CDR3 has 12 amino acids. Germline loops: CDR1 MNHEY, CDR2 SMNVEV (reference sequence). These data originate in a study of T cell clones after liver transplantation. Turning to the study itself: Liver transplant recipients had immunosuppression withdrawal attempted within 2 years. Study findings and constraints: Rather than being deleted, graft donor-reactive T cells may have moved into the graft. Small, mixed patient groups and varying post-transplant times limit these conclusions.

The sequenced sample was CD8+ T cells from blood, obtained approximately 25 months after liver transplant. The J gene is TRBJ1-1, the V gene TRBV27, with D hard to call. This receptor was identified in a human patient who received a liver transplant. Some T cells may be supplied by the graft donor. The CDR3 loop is CASGDKSTEAFF. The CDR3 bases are TGTGCCAGCGGGGATAAGAGCACTGAAGCTTTCTTT.